These 18 T cell receptor beta chains originate from one sample sequenced in a study of T cells after yellow fever vaccination. TCRdb ran MiXCR on the 5' RACE reads and lists one entry per CDR3 protein. The top ten hold roughly 16% of the sample, which has 450,000 to 550,000 distinct CDR3 sequences, 20% to 25% seen once. This sample comprised PBMCs, obtained about 20 days after the first yellow fever vaccination. These receptors were obtained from a man aged 18 to 29 who received the YFV17D yellow fever vaccine.

This chain connects TRBV3-1 to TRBJ2-2; 9 nucleotides match TRBD1. Germline assignment: CDR1 LGHDT and CDR2 YNNKEL (reference sequence). Losses at the gene ends were 3 bases for V and 1 base for J; bases not matched to a gene: 9. CDR3 length: 18 amino acids. The CDR3 region has the DNA TGTGCCAGCAGCCATAGGACAGGGGCCCTTTTGAACACCGGGGAGCTGTTTTTT. It yields the protein CASSHRTGALLNTGELFF.

Only a few counts were recorded for this clonotype. The chain links TRBV19 to TRBJ2-1; 7 bases line up with TRBD2. V lost 7 bases and J lost 0; bases outside the gene matches: 6. Per the germline V gene, CDR1 is LNHDA and CDR2 is SQIVND (reference sequence). This CDR3 is built from 15 residues. The DNA for the CDR3 is TGTGCCAGTACCGAACGGGGGGACTCCTACAATGAGCAGTTCTTC. Its translation: CASTERGDSYNEQFF.

This clonotype was counted only a few times. The rearrangement links TRBV12-3 or TRBV12-4 to TRBJ2-3, with TRBD1 matching 10 bases. The V segment lost 2 bases and the J segment 4 bases; nucleotides outside the gene matches: 9. The CDR3 covers 17 residues. In nucleotides, the CDR3 is TGTGCCAGCAGTTTACTGGTCGGGACAGGGGCGTCAGATACGCAGTATTTT. Its translation is CASSLLVGTGASDTQYF.

This clonotype was recorded only once. The CDR3 is CASNLGQSGTQHF. As DNA, the CDR3 is TGTGCCAGCAACCTAGGACAGTCGGGGACCCAGCATTTT. The chain uses TRBV6-6 and TRBJ1-5; D might be TRBD1 (6 bases). The V and J ends lost 7 bases and 11 bases respectively, with 18 bases between them. The CDR3 totals 13 residues. Germline-derived CDR1 and CDR2 are MNHNY and SVGAGI (reference sequence).

Regarding this clonotype: A read error may account for a junction end that differs from germline. CDR3 in amino acids: CASSPENLANELFF. The CDR3 coding sequence is TGTGCCAGCAGTCCAGAAAACCTAGCAAATGAGCTGTTCTTC. The V gene is TRBV12-3 or TRBV12-4, the J gene TRBJ2-1, with a weak D call TRBD2 (5 bases). CDR3 length equals 14 residues.

CDR3 residues: CASVASTGELFF. The CDR3 nucleotides read TGTGCCAGCGTTGCGAGCACCGGGGAGCTGTTTTTT. This chain uses TRBV28 with TRBJ2-2, with unresolved D. Germline loops: CDR1 MDHEN, CDR2 SYDVKM. The CDR3 covers 12 residues. Trimming stripped 8 bases from V and 4 bases from J, with 8 bases between.

This clonotype was detected a few times. The V gene is TRBV9, the J gene TRBJ1-6, with D possibly TRBD1 on 6 matching bases. Trimming removed 7 bases from V and 10 bases from J, with 18 bases in between. CDR1 is SGDLS, CDR2 YYNGEE, per germline. The CDR3 is made up of 14 amino acids. The CDR3 region has the DNA TGTGCCAGCGGCTACTCAACAGGGAACTCACCCCTCCACTTT. This encodes CASGYSTGNSPLHF.

In its sample, this clonotype was seen a few times. The chain recombines TRBV6-1 with TRBJ2-3; a weak D match, TRBD1 (7 bases). The length of the CDR3 is 15 residues. Germline assignment: CDR1 MNHNS and CDR2 SASEGT. Deletions cut 3 bases from V and 6 bases from J, with 16 bases between. CDR3 amino acids: CASSEVEGAWDTQYF. In nucleotides, the CDR3 is TGTGCCAGCAGTGAGGTGGAGGGGGCATGGGATACGCAGTATTTT.

The chain links TRBV4-2 to TRBJ2-5; no clear D gene. CDR3 length: 14 amino acids. The germline V gene has CDR1 LGHNA and CDR2 YNFKEQ. V gave up 3 bases and J gave up 1 base, with 9 bases separating them. The CDR3 DNA is TGTGCCAGCAGCCACTCCAGCTCCCAAGAGACCCAGTACTTC. Protein sequence: CASSHSSSQETQYF.

This clonotype occurred a few times. This chain links TRBV6-8 with TRBJ2-6; 7 positions match TRBD1. The trim removed 7 bases at V and 2 bases at J, leaving 2 bases unmatched. This CDR3 region has 14 residues. Germline V CDR1 and CDR2: MNHGY, SAAAGT. The CDR3 sequence is CASTDRAGANVLTF. The CDR3 DNA follows: TGTGCCAGCACCGACAGGGCTGGGGCCAACGTCCTGACTTTC.

The chain has TRBV6-1 and TRBJ2-5, with 9 bases aligning to TRBD1. This CDR3 contains 15 residues. The germline V gene encodes CDR1 MNHNS and CDR2 SASEGT. J gave up 7 bases and V 6 bases, and 12 bases lay outside the gene matches. The CDR3 region has the DNA TGTGCCAGCAGATCTACAGGGGGCACGTGGGGGACCCAGTACTTC. Its protein product is CASRSTGGTWGTQYF.

The chain combines TRBV29-1 with TRBJ2-5; D uncertain. This CDR3 is 11 amino acids long. Germline V CDR1 and CDR2: SQVTM, ANQGSEA. Trimming stripped 7 bases from V and 5 bases from J, with 11 bases between. This chain's CDR3 is CSGSLTETQYF. The CDR3, as DNA: TGCAGCGGTTCCCTGACGGAGACCCAGTACTTC. The whole variable domain, filled in from reference TRBV29-1 and TRBJ2-5, reads SAVISQKPSRDICQRGTSLTIQCQVDSQVTMMFWYRQQPGQSLTLIATANQGSEATYESGFVIDKFPISRPNLTFSTLTVSNMSPEDSSIYLCSGSLTETQYFGPGTRLLVL.

This clonotype was recorded a few times. The rearrangement links TRBV19 to TRBJ2-2, with D tentatively TRBD2 (5 bases). The length of the CDR3 is 13 residues. Germline CDR1 is LNHDA and CDR2 is SQIVND (reference sequence). Trimming pared 3 bases from V and 7 bases from J, leaving 9 bases between. CDR3 loop: CASSISGNGELFF. For the CDR3, the DNA is TGTGCCAGTAGTATTTCCGGGAACGGGGAGCTGTTTTTT.

This clonotype was observed a few times. The rearrangement joins TRBV6-1 to TRBJ2-2, with TRBD1 identical over 7 bases. With V trimmed by 7 bases and J by 1 base, 12 bases remained unmatched. This CDR3 is built from 17 residues. Germline lookup yields CDR1 MNHNS and CDR2 SASEGT. The chain's CDR3 is CASTRRTGTMNTGELFF. The CDR3 DNA is TGTGCCAGCACTAGAAGGACAGGCACCATGAACACCGGGGAGCTGTTTTTT.

The chain couples TRBV7-2 to TRBJ2-7; no reliable D call. The CDR3 has 11 amino acids. Germline V lookup: CDR1 SGHTA, CDR2 FQGNSA. The V gene lost 2 bases and the J gene lost 6 bases, with 5 bases spanning the gap. The DNA for the CDR3 is TGTGCCAGCAGCTTATTATCCGAGCAGTACTTC. Encoded protein: CASSLLSEQYF.

This clonotype was recorded many times. The chain employs TRBV19 and TRBJ2-1; maybe TRBD2 (5 bases). V lost 4 bases to trimming and J lost 9 bases, with 10 bases between them. Germline loops: CDR1 LNHDA, CDR2 SQIVND (reference sequence). This CDR3 comprises 12 residues. For the CDR3, the DNA is TGTGCCAGTAGTACAGAGGGCCGTGAGCAGTTCTTC. It is translated as CASSTEGREQFF.

J is TRBJ2-5 and V is TRBV30, with TRBD1 identical over 10 bases. The germline V gene has CDR1 GTSNPN and CDR2 SVGIG (reference sequence). The CDR3 is made up of 14 amino acids. Trimming took 5 bases from V and 2 from J; bases not matched to a gene: 5. In nucleotides, the CDR3 is TGTGCCTGGTTGGACAGGGGGAGGCAAGAGACCCAGTACTTC. The encoded protein is CAWLDRGRQETQYF.

This clonotype was found a few times. CDR3 coding DNA: TGTGCCAGCAGCTTAGCTACAGGACTAGCGGTCTACGAGCAGTACGTC. Protein sequence: CASSLATGLAVYEQYV. The chain couples TRBV7-8 to TRBJ2-7; 10 bases map to TRBD2. Per germline, CDR1 SGHVS and CDR2 FQNEAQ. The CDR3 runs 16 residues. Germline trimming cut 0 bases from V and 3 bases from J; bases unmatched to any gene: 5.